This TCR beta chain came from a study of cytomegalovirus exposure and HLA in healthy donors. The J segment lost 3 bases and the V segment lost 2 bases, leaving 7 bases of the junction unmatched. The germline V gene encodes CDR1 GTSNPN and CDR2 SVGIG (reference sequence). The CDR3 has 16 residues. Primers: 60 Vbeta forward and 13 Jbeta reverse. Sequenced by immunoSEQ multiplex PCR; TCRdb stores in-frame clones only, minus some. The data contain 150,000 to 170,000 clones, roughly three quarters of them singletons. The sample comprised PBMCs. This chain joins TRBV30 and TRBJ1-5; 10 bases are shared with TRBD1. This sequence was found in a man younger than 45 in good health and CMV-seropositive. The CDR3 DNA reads TGTGCCTGGAGTAGGGGGACAGGGGTTTTCAATCAGCCCCAGCATTTT. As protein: CAWSRGTGVFNQPQHF.